Sequencing of this T cell receptor beta chain was carried out in a study of blood T cells in healthy people across ages. Through a sample-barcoded 5' primer and a J-beta primer mix, a second PCR was run for about 6 to 12 cycles. Each CDR3 protein gets one entry after TCRdb re-called the 5' RACE reads with MiXCR. Among under 2,000,000 distinct CDR3 sequences listed, about 49% were seen once. The germline gives CDR1 SNHLY, CDR2 FYNNEI. This CDR3 is built from 15 residues. Trimming cost V 8 bases and J 2 bases; bases outside gene matches: 8. Per sample, extraction of total RNA gave at least 6 micrograms in every case.

The sample consisted of blood. V usage is TRBV2 and J usage is TRBJ2-3; 9 nucleotides agree with TRBD1. This TCR derives from a woman aged 40 to 50 in good health. CDR3 sequence: CASRRQGGNTDTQYF. CDR3 bases: TGTGCCAGCCGAAGACAGGGGGGAAACACAGATACGCAGTATTTT.